These 23 T cell receptor beta chains were sequenced from one sample in a study of CD8+ T cells in alopecia areata. cDNA prepared by RNA extraction and subsequent reverse transcription served as the template for sequencing. The data were produced by immunoSEQ multiplex PCR, yet TCRdb's version contains in-frame clones alone and is incomplete. In total the sample includes 250,000 or so clones, none of them seen once. It was with CD4, CD8alpha, NKG2D, NKG2ACE and other markers that pooled cutaneous lymph node cells were sorted. Sequenced material: CD4+ T cells sorted from a lymph node. The receptors here all came from a C3H/HeJ mouse with alopecia areata. The strain's MHC haplotype is H2-k.

About this clone: Mouse names are used for the genes. The CDR3 DNA, read in part, is TGCACCTGCAGTGCAGATCGGTCTGGGGGGTATGCT. Translated: CTCSADRSGGYA. The whole CDR3 sequence is CTCSADRSGGYAEQFF. This chain connects TRBV1 to TRBJ2-1, with 8 bases fitting TRBD2. Coverage ceases 4 residues before the CDR3 finishes, and the germline J gene fills in the end. Unmatched junction bases numbered 5, after V lost 0 bases and J lost 4 bases. The CDR3 sequence is 16 residues long. Germline CDR1 NSQYPW, CDR2 LRSPGD (reference sequence).

This clone was detected only a few times. Gene and germline names: mouse. The observed sequence ends 4 residues before the CDR3 terminus, with the missing tail filled in from the germline J gene. The same CDR3 is also encoded by other DNA sequences in this sample. The J gene is TRBJ1-1, the V gene TRBV1; 7 bases map to TRBD1. This CDR3 has 12 residues. CDR1 and CDR2 (germline): NSQYPW, LRSPGD (reference sequence). The CDR3 loop reads CTCSGGQTEVFF. The DNA read from the CDR3 is TGCACCTGCAGTGGGGGACAGACA. Variable domain in full (rest from reference TRBV1 and TRBJ1-1): VTLLEQNPRWRLVPRGQAVNLRCILKNSQYPWMSWYQQDLQKQLQWLFTLRSPGDKEVKSLPGADYLATRVTDTELRLQVANMSQGRTLYCTCSGGQTEVFFGKGTRLTVV.

Regarding this clone: These gene names are mouse names. The read stops 4 residues short of the end of the CDR3; the missing end is completed from the germline J gene. V is TRBV5 and J is TRBJ2-1; 12 bases are a match to TRBD1. The CDR3 runs 15 residues. V was pared by 4 bases and J by 6 bases, with 4 bases of the junction left unmatched. The germline gives CDR1 LGHNA, CDR2 YNLKQL (reference sequence). CDR3: CASSPRDRGRAEQFF. The CDR3 DNA, read in part, is TGTGCCAGCAGCCCCCGGGACAGGGGGCGTGCT.

Comment on this clone: Each gene name is a mouse one. The read gets to within 4 residues of the CDR3 end, and the germline J gene fills in the rest. The V and J genes are TRBV13-1 and TRBJ2-4, with 8 bases aligning to TRBD2. From germline, CDR1 is NSHNY and CDR2 SYGAGN. This CDR3 has 13 amino acids. This CDR3 is CASSGTGLNTLYF. The CDR3 bases that were read are TGTGCCAGCAGTGGGACTGGGTTGAAC.

This clone was picked up a small number of times. Germline and genes: mouse. The read ends 4 residues before the CDR3 terminus; that terminus is restored from the germline J gene. V usage is TRBV14 and J usage is TRBJ2-1; 8 bases align to TRBD1. Unmatched junction bases numbered 7, after V lost 2 bases and J lost 6 bases. Looked up from germline, CDR1 is SGHDT and CDR2 is FRDEAV. CDR3 size: 15 residues. The CDR3 sequence is CASSLWGQESAEQFF. The part of the CDR3 DNA that was read is TGTGCCAGCAGTTTGTGGGGACAGGAAAGTGCT. Together with reference TRBV14 and TRBJ2-1, the CDR3 gives the full variable domain: EAGVTQSPRYAVLQEGQAVSFWCDPISGHDTLYWYQQPRDQGPQLLVYFRDEAVIDNSQLPSDRFSAVRPKGTNSTLKIQSAKQGDTATYLCASSLWGQESAEQFFGPGTRLTVL.

As to this clone: Here the gene names and germline are mouse. The CDR3 extends 4 residues past the end of the read, so its final part is completed from the germline J gene. This sequence joins TRBV5 and TRBJ1-1, with D maybe TRBD1 (6 bases). This CDR3 is built from 15 residues. Germline values: CDR1 LGHNA, CDR2 YNLKQL (reference sequence). V lost 3 bases, J lost 4 bases, and 15 bases lay in between. Incomplete CDR3 DNA: TGTGCCAGCAGCCACCACCCCAGGGGAGGCACA. It translates to CASSHHPRGGT. The entire CDR3 sequence reads CASSHHPRGGTEVFF.

This clone was found a few times. The germline and genes are mouse ones. The read ends 4 residues before the CDR3 terminus; that terminus is restored from the germline J gene. J is TRBJ2-5 and V is TRBV1, with TRBD2 matching over 8 bases. Trimming cost V 0 bases and J 3 bases; bases outside gene matches: 2. CDR3 length equals 15 residues. Germline V gene sequence: CDR1 NSQYPW, CDR2 LRSPGD (reference sequence). CDR3 bases read: TGCACCTGCAGTGCAGAGAGGACTGGGCAAGAC. It codes for CTCSAERTGQD. The entire CDR3 sequence reads CTCSAERTGQDTQYF.

This clone was recorded a few times. Gene names refer to mouse genes. The read ends 4 residues before the CDR3 terminus; that terminus is restored from the germline J gene. The chain is built from TRBV13-2 and TRBJ2-7, with unresolved D. The CDR3 is 12 amino acids. V shed 8 bases and J shed 0 bases, with 9 bases lying between them. CDR1 NNHNN and CDR2 SYGAGS come from the germline V gene (reference sequence). The chain's CDR3 is CARDMSSYEQYF. Incomplete CDR3 DNA: TGTGCCAGAGACATGAGCTCCTAT.

With regard to this clone: Each gene name is a mouse one. The read terminates 3 residues ahead of where the CDR3 ends, so the germline J gene completes it. Other DNA sequences in this sample translate to the same CDR3. The J gene is TRBJ1-6, the V gene TRBV5, with D perhaps TRBD1 (6 bases). TRBJ1-6 is annotated as an ORF whose role is uncertain. This CDR3 contains 17 residues. From germline, CDR1 is LGHNA and CDR2 YNLKQL (reference sequence). Trimming stripped 0 bases from V and 1 base from J, with 10 bases between. Incomplete CDR3 DNA: TGTGCCAGCAGCCAAGATACGGGACAATCCTATAATTCGCCC. Encoded protein: CASSQDTGQSYNSP. The full-length CDR3 reads as CASSQDTGQSYNSPLYF.

Concerning this clone: Gene names are the mouse ones. The read comes to an end 4 residues before the CDR3 does, leaving the germline J gene to fill in the end. The chain carries TRBV13-1 and TRBJ2-1; 8 bases are shared with TRBD2. V gave up 2 bases and J gave up 1 base; unmatched junction bases: 8. The germline gives CDR1 NSHNY, CDR2 SYGAGN. The CDR3 has 17 residues. This CDR3 reads CASSEFWGEGNYAEQFF. The DNA read from the CDR3 is TGTGCCAGCAGTGAATTCTGGGGGGAGGGGAACTATGCT.

This clone was counted a few times. The genes are named according to mouse. The CDR3 end is not reached by the read, which stops 4 residues before it; the germline J gene fills it in. The chain employs TRBV13-1 and TRBJ1-2; D might be TRBD1 (6 bases). This CDR3 contains 15 residues. CDR1 and CDR2 from the germline V gene are NSHNY and SYGAGN. Between the trimmed V and J ends, which lost 5 bases and 0 bases, there was a span of 14 bases. CDR3 sequence: CASSPTGTSNSDYTF. The part of the CDR3 DNA that was read is TGTGCCAGCAGCCCCACCGGGACATCAAACTCC.

There are a few counts of this clone. All gene names here are mouse names. The read ends 4 residues early relative to the CDR3; the germline J gene fills the gap. The J gene is TRBJ2-7, the V gene TRBV13-1, with D perhaps TRBD2 (6 bases). Germline CDR1 reads NSHNY; CDR2 reads SYGAGN. The CDR3 totals 16 residues. The part of the CDR3 DNA that was read is TGTGCCAGCAGTGGTGTTCGGCTGGGGCAAACTTAT. Its protein is CASSGVRLGQTY. The full CDR3 reads CASSGVRLGQTYEQYF.

This clone was counted a few times. Mouse gene names apply. Distinct nucleotide sequences in the sample also encode this CDR3. CDR3 amino acids: CASSHRGRAETLYF. The DNA read from the CDR3 is TGTGCCAGCAGCCACAGGGGGCGCGCAGAA. This sequence joins TRBV13-1 and TRBJ2-3; TRBD1 matches at 9 bases. The sequenced fragment ends 4 residues before the CDR3 boundary, so the rest is inferred from the germline J gene. This CDR3 has 14 residues. Germline CDR1 and CDR2: NSHNY and SYGAGN. J lost 3 bases, V lost 5 bases, and 4 bases had no gene match.

This clone was seen more than once but under ten times. Any gene name here is a mouse gene name. The read halts 4 residues ahead of the CDR3 end, with the missing end drawn from the germline J gene. The chain recombines TRBV12-1 with TRBJ2-4; tentatively, D is TRBD2 (6 bases). Germline V gene lookup returns CDR1 SGHSN and CDR2 HYEKVE. This CDR3 has 12 amino acids. CDR3 region: CASSLLGNTLYF. The sequenced part of the CDR3 DNA is TGTGCCAGCTCTCTCCTGGGGAAC.

A note on this clone: Gene names refer to mouse genes. The missing CDR3 end, 4 residues past where the read stops, is filled in from the germline J gene. The rearrangement joins TRBV13-3 to TRBJ2-2; D is uncertain. This CDR3 is built from 14 residues. Per germline, CDR1 NNHDY and CDR2 SYVADS. V was clipped by 2 bases and J by 1 base, with 6 bases between them. CDR3 bases read: TGTGCCAGCAGTGAAATCAGAAACACCGGG. It specifies CASSEIRNTG. The full CDR3 protein is CASSEIRNTGQLYF.

On this clone: The genes and germline here are from mouse. The read finishes 4 residues shy of the CDR3 end, and the germline J gene is used to complete it. The chain joins TRBV13-2 to TRBJ2-3; the match to TRBD2 covers 7 bases. Germline loops: CDR1 NNHNN, CDR2 SYGAGS (reference sequence). Trimming took 6 bases from V and 0 from J; bases not matched to a gene: 7. The CDR3 loop spans 15 amino acids. The CDR3 DNA, read in part, is TGTGCCAGCGCATCGGGGGGGACTAGTGCAGAA. Translating gives CASASGGTSAE. The complete CDR3 reads CASASGGTSAETLYF.

The sample holds a few counts of this clone. Mouse germline and gene names are used. The read is 3 residues too short to cover the CDR3 end, so that end is filled in from the germline J gene. This rearrangement joins TRBV1 to TRBJ1-6; 9 bases fit TRBD1. TRBJ1-6 counts as an open reading frame of uncertain function. Trimming took 4 bases from V and 3 from J; bases not matched to a gene: 4. The length of the CDR3 is 16 residues. The germline gives CDR1 NSQYPW, CDR2 LRSPGD (reference sequence). CDR3 sequence: CTCSVGTGLYNSPLYF. Partial CDR3 DNA: TGCACCTGCAGTGTAGGGACAGGGCTCTATAATTCGCCC.

This clone has just a few counts. Mouse names are used for the genes. The CDR3 reads CASSVTQYNSPLYF. The DNA read from the CDR3 is TGTGCCAGCAGTGTCACCCAGTATAATTCGCCC. This sequence joins TRBV19 and TRBJ1-6; D unresolved. The CDR3 is cut off 3 residues early in the read; its end comes from the germline J gene. TRBJ1-6 is known as an ORF, though its function is uncertain. V lost 4 bases, J lost 4 bases, and 9 bases lay in between. CDR1 is FNHDT and CDR2 is SITEND in the germline V gene (reference sequence). This CDR3 has 14 amino acids.

Regarding this clone: Gene names and germline refer to mouse. Partial CDR3 DNA: TGTGCCAGCAGTGATCGGTGGAACACCGGG. This encodes CASSDRWNTG. The entire CDR3 reads CASSDRWNTGQLYF. The rearrangement uses TRBV13-3 and TRBJ2-2; D unclear. Read coverage stops 4 residues before the CDR3 terminus; the germline J gene supplies the remainder. From germline, CDR1 is NNHDY and CDR2 SYVADS. The CDR3 sequence is 14 residues long. V was trimmed by 1 base and J by 2 bases, leaving 6 bases between them.

Regarding this clone: All gene names here are mouse names. The read is 4 residues too short to cover the CDR3 end, so that end is filled in from the germline J gene. This chain connects TRBV19 to TRBJ2-1; 8 positions agree with TRBD1. The CDR3 contains 15 residues. V dropped 2 bases and J dropped 4; count of bases not matched to a gene: 5. Germline V CDR1 and CDR2: FNHDT, SITEND (reference sequence). CDR3 DNA (partial): TGTGCCAGCAGTATCGGACAGGGAGGGTATGCT. It encodes CASSIGQGGYA. The full-length CDR3 reads as CASSIGQGGYAEQFF.

This clone was recorded a few times. Mouse gene names and germline throughout. The CDR3 end is not reached by the read, which stops 4 residues before it; the germline J gene fills it in. V and J are TRBV13-2 and TRBJ1-2; TRBD1 matches 7 bases. The CDR3 runs 14 residues. Trimming at V came to 3 bases and at J to 4 bases, leaving 6 bases not matched to a gene. Germline values: CDR1 NNHNN, CDR2 SYGAGS (reference sequence). CDR3 loop: CASGATGQPSDYTF. The sequenced CDR3 bases are TGTGCCAGCGGTGCCACGGGACAGCCCTCC.

This clone appeared many times. Germline and genes here are mouse. The read gets to within 4 residues of the CDR3 end, and the germline J gene fills in the rest. The sample carries other DNA sequences with the same CDR3. The chain is built from TRBV17 and TRBJ2-1; 11 nucleotides match TRBD2. The CDR3 consists of 15 residues. The germline V gene encodes CDR1 MNHDT and CDR2 YYDKIL. The V gene end was trimmed by 3 bases and the J gene end by 3 bases; junction bases not matched to a gene: 1. The CDR3 spells CASSRDWGVYAEQFF. The part of the CDR3 DNA that was read is TGTGCTAGCAGTAGGGACTGGGGGGTCTATGCT. Full variable domain (outside the CDR3, taken from reference TRBV17 and TRBJ2-1): DTTVKQNPRYKLARVGKPVNLICSQTMNHDTMYWYQKKPNQAPKLLLFYYDKILNREADTFEKFQSSRPNNSFCSLYIGSAGLEYSAMYLCASSRDWGVYAEQFFGPGTRLTVL.

With respect to this clone: The gene symbols are mouse symbols. The read gets to within 4 residues of the CDR3 end, and the germline J gene fills in the rest. The same CDR3 also results from other DNA sequences found in this sample. The chain employs TRBV13-1 and TRBJ2-7, with TRBD1 identical over 9 bases. This CDR3 is 13 amino acids long. CDR1 and CDR2 (germline): NSHNY, SYGAGN. The CDR3 loop is CASSLDRGYEQYF. The covered CDR3 bases are TGTGCCAGCAGTCTCGACAGGGGGTAT.